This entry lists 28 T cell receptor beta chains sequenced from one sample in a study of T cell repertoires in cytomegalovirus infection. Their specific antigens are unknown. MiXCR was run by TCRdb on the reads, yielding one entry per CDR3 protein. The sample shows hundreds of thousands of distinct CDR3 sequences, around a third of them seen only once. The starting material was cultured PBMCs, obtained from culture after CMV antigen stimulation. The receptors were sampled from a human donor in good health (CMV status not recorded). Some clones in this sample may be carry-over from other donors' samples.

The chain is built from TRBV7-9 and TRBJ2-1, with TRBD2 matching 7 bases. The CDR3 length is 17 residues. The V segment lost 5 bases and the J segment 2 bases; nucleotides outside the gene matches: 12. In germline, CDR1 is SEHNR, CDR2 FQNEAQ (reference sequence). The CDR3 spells CASSVVGWRETYNEQFF. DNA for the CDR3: TGTGCCAGCAGCGTAGTAGGGTGGCGGGAGACCTACAATGAGCAGTTCTTC.

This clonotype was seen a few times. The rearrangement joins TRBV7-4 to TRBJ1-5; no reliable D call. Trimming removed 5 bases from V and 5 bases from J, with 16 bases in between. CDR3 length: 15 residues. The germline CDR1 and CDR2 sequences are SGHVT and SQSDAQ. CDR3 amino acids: CASSLAGSPHQPQHF. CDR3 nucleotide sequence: TGTGCCAGCAGCCTCGCGGGGTCCCCCCATCAGCCCCAGCATTTT.

The chain's CDR3 is CSASSLAGAGDTQYF. CDR3 in DNA: TGCAGTGCTAGTTCTCTAGCGGGAGCGGGAGATACGCAGTATTTT. The genes are TRBV20-1 and TRBJ2-3; 10 bases line up with TRBD2. The ends lost 3 bases at V and 5 bases at J; junction bases unmatched: 8. Looked up from germline, CDR1 is DFQATT and CDR2 is SNEGSKA (reference sequence). The CDR3 length is 15 residues.

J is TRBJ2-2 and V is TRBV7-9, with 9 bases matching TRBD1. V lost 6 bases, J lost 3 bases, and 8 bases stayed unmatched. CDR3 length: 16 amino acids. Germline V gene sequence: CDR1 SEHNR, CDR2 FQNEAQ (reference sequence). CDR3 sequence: CASRKRQGDDTGELFF. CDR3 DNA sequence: TGTGCCAGCAGGAAACGACAGGGGGACGACACCGGGGAGCTGTTTTTT.

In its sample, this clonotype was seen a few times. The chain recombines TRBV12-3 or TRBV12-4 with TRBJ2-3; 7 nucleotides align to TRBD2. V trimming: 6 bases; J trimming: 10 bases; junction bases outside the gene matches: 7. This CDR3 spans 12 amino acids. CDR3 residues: CASSPREAAQYF. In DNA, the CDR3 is TGTGCCAGCAGCCCCCGGGAGGCGGCGCAGTATTTT.

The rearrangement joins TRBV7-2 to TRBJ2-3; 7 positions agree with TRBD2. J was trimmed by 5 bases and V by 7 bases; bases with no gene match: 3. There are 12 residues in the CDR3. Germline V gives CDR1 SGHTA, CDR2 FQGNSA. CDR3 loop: CASTRGEDTQYF. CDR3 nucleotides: TGTGCCAGCACCCGGGGGGAAGATACGCAGTATTTT.

The CDR3 DNA is TGTGCCAGCAGACGACCGGGAGAACAAGAGACCCAGTACTTC. Translating it yields CASRRPGEQETQYF. The rearrangement uses TRBV11-1 and TRBJ2-5, with D possibly being TRBD2 (6 bases). The V gene lost 6 bases and the J gene lost 2 bases, with 13 bases spanning the gap. The CDR3 extends over 14 amino acids. The germline V gene has CDR1 SGHAT and CDR2 FQDESV (reference sequence).

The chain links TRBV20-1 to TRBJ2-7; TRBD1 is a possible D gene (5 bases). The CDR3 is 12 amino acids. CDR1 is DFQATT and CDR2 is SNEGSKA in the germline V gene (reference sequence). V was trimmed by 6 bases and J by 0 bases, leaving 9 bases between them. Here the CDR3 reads CSAKGFSYEQYF. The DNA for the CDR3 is TGCAGTGCCAAGGGGTTCTCCTACGAGCAGTACTTC.

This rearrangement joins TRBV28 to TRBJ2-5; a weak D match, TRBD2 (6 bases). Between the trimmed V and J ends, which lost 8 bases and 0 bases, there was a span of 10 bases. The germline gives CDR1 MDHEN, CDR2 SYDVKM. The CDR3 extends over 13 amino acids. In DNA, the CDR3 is TGTGCCAGCTCAGGAGGGGACCAAGAGACCCAGTACTTC. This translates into CASSGGDQETQYF.

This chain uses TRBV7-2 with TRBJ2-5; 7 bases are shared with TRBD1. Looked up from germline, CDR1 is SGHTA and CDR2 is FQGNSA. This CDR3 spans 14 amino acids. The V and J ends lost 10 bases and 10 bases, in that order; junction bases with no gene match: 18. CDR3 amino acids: CATARDSFPRIQYF. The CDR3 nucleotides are TGTGCCACTGCACGGGACAGCTTTCCGAGGATCCAGTACTTC. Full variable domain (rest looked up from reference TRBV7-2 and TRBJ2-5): GAGVSQSPSNKVTEKGKDVELRCDPISGHTALYWYRQSLGQGLEFLIYFQGNSAPDKSGLPSDRFSAERTGGSVSTLTIQRTQQEDSAVYLCATARDSFPRIQYFGPGTRLLVL.

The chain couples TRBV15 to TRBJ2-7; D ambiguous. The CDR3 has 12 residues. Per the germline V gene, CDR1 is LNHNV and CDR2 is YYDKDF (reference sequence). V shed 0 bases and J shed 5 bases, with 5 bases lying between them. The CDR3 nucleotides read TGTGCCACCAGCAGAGATCTGCACGAGCAGTACTTC. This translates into CATSRDLHEQYF.

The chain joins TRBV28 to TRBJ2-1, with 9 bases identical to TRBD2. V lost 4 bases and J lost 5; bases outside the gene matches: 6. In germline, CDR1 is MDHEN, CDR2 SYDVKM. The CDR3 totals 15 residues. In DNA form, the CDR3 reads TGTGCCAGCAGTTCCTCAGCGGGGGGAAACAATGAGCAGTTCTTC. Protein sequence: CASSSSAGGNNEQFF.

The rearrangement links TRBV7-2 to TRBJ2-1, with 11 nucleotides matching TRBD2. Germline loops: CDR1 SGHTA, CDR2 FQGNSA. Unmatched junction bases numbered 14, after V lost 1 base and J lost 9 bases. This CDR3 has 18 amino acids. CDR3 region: CASSLGSLLAGVGGEQFF. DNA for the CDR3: TGTGCCAGCAGCTTAGGATCCTTACTAGCGGGAGTCGGGGGTGAGCAGTTCTTC.

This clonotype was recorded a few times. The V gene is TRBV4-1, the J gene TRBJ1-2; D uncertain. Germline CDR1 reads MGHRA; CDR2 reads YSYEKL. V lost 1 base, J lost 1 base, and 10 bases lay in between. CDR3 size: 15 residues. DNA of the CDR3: TGCGCCAGCAGCCAAGTGTACGGTCTTAACTATGGCTACACCTTC. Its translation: CASSQVYGLNYGYTF.

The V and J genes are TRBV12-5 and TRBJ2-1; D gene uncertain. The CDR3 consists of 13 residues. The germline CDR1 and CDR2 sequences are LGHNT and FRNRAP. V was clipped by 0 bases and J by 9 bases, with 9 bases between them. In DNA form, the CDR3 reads TGTGCTAGTGGTTTGGTAAGGACGACTGAGCAGTTCTTC. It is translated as CASGLVRTTEQFF.

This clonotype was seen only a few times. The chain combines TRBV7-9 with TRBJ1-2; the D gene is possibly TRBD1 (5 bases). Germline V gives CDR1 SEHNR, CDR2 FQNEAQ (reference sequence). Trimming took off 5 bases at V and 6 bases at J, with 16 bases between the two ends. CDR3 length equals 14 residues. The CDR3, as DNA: TGTGCCAGCAGCACTCCGGGGCGACCAAATGGCTACACCTTC. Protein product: CASSTPGRPNGYTF.

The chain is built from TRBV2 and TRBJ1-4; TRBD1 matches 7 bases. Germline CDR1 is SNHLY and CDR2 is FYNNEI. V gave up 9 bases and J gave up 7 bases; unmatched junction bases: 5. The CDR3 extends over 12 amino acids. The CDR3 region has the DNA TGTGCCAGTGACAGGGAAGGTGAAAAACTGTTTTTT. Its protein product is CASDREGEKLFF.

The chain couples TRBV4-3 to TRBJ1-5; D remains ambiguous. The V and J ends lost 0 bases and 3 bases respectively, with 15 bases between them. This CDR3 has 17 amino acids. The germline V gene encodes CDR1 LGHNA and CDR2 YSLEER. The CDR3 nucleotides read TGCGCCAGCAGCCAAGATCTTAGGGCCAGGCTCAATCAGCCCCAGCATTTT. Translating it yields CASSQDLRARLNQPQHF.

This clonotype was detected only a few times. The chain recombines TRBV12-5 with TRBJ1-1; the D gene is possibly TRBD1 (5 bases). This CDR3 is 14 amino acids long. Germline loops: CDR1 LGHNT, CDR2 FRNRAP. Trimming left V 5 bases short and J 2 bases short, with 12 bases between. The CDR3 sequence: CASGTGGQNTEAFF. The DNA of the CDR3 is TGTGCTAGTGGTACTGGAGGACAAAACACTGAAGCTTTCTTT.

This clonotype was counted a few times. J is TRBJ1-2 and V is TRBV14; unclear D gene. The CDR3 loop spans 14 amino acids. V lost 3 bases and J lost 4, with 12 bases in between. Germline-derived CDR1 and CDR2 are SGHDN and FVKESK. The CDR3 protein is CASSQLSRGYGYTF. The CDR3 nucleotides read TGTGCCAGCAGCCAGTTAAGTCGAGGCTATGGCTACACCTTC.

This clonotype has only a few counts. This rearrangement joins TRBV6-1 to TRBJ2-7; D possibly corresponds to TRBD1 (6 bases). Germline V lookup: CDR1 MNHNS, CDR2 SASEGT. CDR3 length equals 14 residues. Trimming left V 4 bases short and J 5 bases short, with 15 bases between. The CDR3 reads CASSAVQGRDEQYF. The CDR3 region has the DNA TGTGCCAGCAGTGCGGTACAGGGTAGGGACGAGCAGTACTTC.

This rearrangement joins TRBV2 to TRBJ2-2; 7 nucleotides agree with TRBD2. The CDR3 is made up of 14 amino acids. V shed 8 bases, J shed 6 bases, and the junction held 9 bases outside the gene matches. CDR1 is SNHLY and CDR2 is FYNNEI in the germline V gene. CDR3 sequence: CASRGGLAAGELFF. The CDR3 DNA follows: TGTGCCAGCCGGGGAGGGCTAGCGGCCGGGGAGCTGTTTTTT.

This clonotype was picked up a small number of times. The CDR3: CASTLGTLYGYTF. The CDR3 coding sequence is TGTGCCAGCACCCTCGGGACACTCTATGGCTACACCTTC. The chain employs TRBV12-3 or TRBV12-4 and TRBJ1-2; perhaps TRBD1 as D (6 bases). The CDR3 consists of 13 residues. The V end was cut by 7 bases, the J end by 4 bases, with 13 bases between.

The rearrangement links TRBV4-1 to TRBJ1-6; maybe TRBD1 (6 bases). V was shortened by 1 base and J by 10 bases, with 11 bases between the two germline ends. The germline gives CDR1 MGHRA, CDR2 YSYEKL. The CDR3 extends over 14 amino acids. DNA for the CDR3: TGCGCCAGCAGCCAAGCCAACAGGGAATCACCCCTCCACTTT. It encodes CASSQANRESPLHF.

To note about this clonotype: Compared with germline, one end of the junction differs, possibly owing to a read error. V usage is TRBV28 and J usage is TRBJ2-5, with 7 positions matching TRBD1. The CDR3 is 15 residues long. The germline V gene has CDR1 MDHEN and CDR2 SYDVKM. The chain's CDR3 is CDSSGLNRGMETQYF. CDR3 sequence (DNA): TGTGACAGCAGTGGGCTTAACAGGGGCATGGAGACCCAGTACTTC.

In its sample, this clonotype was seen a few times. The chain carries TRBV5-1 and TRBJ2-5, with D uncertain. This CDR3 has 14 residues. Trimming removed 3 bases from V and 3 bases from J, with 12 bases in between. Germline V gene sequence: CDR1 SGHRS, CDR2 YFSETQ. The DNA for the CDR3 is TGCGCCAGCAGCTCCGCAGGTGGAAAAGAGACCCAGTACTTC. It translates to CASSSAGGKETQYF. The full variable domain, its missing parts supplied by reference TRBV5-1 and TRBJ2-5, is KAGVTQTPRYLIKTRGQQVTLSCSPISGHRSVSWYQQTPGQGLQFLFEYFSETQRNKGNFPGRFSGRQFSNSRSEMNVSTLELGDSALYLCASSSAGGKETQYFGPGTRLLVL.

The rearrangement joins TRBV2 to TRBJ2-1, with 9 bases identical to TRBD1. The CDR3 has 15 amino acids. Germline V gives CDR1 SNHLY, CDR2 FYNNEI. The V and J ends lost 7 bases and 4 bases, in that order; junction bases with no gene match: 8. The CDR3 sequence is CASTLGQGGYNEQFF. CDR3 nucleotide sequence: TGTGCCAGCACCTTGGGACAGGGAGGATACAATGAGCAGTTCTTC.

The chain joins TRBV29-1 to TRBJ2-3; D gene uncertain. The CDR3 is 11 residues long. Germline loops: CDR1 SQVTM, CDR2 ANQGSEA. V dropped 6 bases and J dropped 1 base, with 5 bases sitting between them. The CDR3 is CSVVRTDTQYF. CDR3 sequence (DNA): TGCAGCGTGGTACGCACAGATACGCAGTATTTT.